Listed here is a single T cell receptor beta chain. Study processing details: Filtering differed, since immunoSEQ gave only junction sequences and no quality scores. Using immunoSEQ multiplex PCR, the repertoire was profiled, and TCRdb retains in-frame clones only, with some absent. V and J calls and clone size follow that table, whereas D and trimming were derived from the DNA. The sample lists fewer than 850,000 clones; around 91% were seen once. This CDR3 contains 13 residues. The V end lost 5 bases, the J end lost 11 bases, and 13 bases lay between the germline ends. Germline-derived CDR1 and CDR2 are MNHEY and SMNVEV (reference sequence). The healthy adult donors were HIV-negative and reported no recent acute infections or vaccinations. In CD8 memory, CD45RO+ cells were put together with CCR7-negative CD45RA+ TemRA cells. These data come from a study of shared clonotypes between healthy human individuals.

The sequenced sample consisted of memory CD8+ T cells from PBMCs. Subset denoted: CD45RO+ cells pooled with CCR7-negative TemRA cells. J is TRBJ1-6 and V is TRBV27; the D is unclear. The TCR comes from a man younger than 35 in good health. Some clones in this sample may be carry-over from other donors' samples. The CDR3 DNA sequence: TGTGCCAGCAGTCCCGACCTAAACCCACCCCTCCACTTT. Translated: CASSPDLNPPLHF.